Shown below are 19 T cell receptor beta chains from a single sample sequenced in a study of OX40 agonist ivuxolimab in advanced cancers. Assay used: immunoSEQ multiplex PCR; TCRdb lists only in-frame clones, some missing. The data show some 90,000 clones, with roughly 90% seen just once and roughly 1.1% held by the top ten. Sequencing used CD4+ or CD8+ T cells sorted from blood, obtained in a trial of the OX40 agonist ivuxolimab. The source is an adult with an advanced solid tumor such as melanoma, head and neck, liver or kidney cancer.

The chain carries TRBV7-2 and TRBJ2-7; D may match TRBD1 or TRBD2 (6 bases each). The CDR3 has 14 residues. Germline V gene lookup returns CDR1 SGHTA and CDR2 FQGNSA. The V and J ends lost 5 bases and 9 bases respectively, with 20 bases between them. The CDR3: CASSLEGGLRGQYF. As DNA, the CDR3 is TGTGCCAGCAGCCTAGAGGGGGGCCTACGAGGGCAGTACTTC.

The gene calls are TRBV6-1 and TRBJ2-2; 11 nucleotides align to TRBD1. The CDR3 is 15 residues long. Per the germline V gene, CDR1 is MNHNS and CDR2 is SASEGT. V lost 5 bases to trimming and J lost 2 bases; unmatched junction nucleotides: 1. As DNA, the CDR3 is TGTGCCAGCAGTAGGACAGGGGGCAACACCGGGGAGCTGTTTTTT. Its protein product is CASSRTGGNTGELFF.

This chain uses TRBV7-8 with TRBJ1-6; D gene uncertain. The CDR3 contains 13 residues. Germline CDR1 reads SGHVS; CDR2 reads FQNEAQ. Trimming removed 2 bases from V and 7 bases from J, with 6 bases in between. The CDR3 nucleotides read TGTGCCAGCAGCTTATCGGGAAATTCACCCCTCCACTTT. Its protein product is CASSLSGNSPLHF.

The rearrangement links TRBV18 to TRBJ2-7; D possibly uses TRBD1 or TRBD2 (5 bases each). The length of the CDR3 is 14 residues. V lost 8 bases, J lost 6 bases, and 20 bases lay in between. CDR1 is KGHSH, CDR2 LQKENI, per germline. The CDR3 nucleotides are TGTGCCAGCACAACCGGGACCGGGAAATCCGAGCAGTACTTC. Residues: CASTTGTGKSEQYF.

The chain couples TRBV6-5 to TRBJ1-2; maybe TRBD1 (6 bases). Germline V gives CDR1 MNHEY, CDR2 SVGAGI. V was pared by 11 bases and J by 5 bases, with 12 bases between. This CDR3 contains 11 residues. CDR3 residues: CAGSTGYGYTF. The CDR3 DNA is TGTGCCGGCTCGACAGGTTATGGCTACACCTTC.

This rearrangement joins TRBV19 to TRBJ2-1; 10 bases match TRBD1. From germline, CDR1 is LNHDA and CDR2 SQIVND (reference sequence). The length of the CDR3 is 17 residues. V was clipped by 5 bases and J by 0 bases; unmatched bases: 7. The CDR3 DNA sequence: TGTGCCAGTAGTGAGACAGGGGGCGCGGGCTCCTACAATGAGCAGTTCTTC. As protein: CASSETGGAGSYNEQFF.

The V call is TRBV28, the J call TRBJ1-3; D is unresolved. V shed 8 bases and J shed 0 bases, with 11 bases lying between them. Per the germline V gene, CDR1 is MDHEN and CDR2 is SYDVKM. The CDR3 is made up of 14 amino acids. The CDR3 loop reads CASYPLSSGNTIYF. The CDR3 DNA reads TGTGCCAGCTATCCCCTAAGCTCTGGAAACACCATATATTTT.

The chain uses TRBV28 and TRBJ1-2; D gene ambiguous. Germline V gene lookup returns CDR1 MDHEN and CDR2 SYDVKM. The CDR3 loop spans 14 amino acids. V shed 5 bases and J shed 4 bases, with 14 bases lying between them. CDR3 nucleotides: TGTGCCAGCAGTCAACATGATCAGCCCTATGGCTACACCTTC. Protein: CASSQHDQPYGYTF.

The chain links TRBV5-1 to TRBJ2-2; TRBD2 matches 11 bases. Losses at the gene ends were 2 bases for V and 13 bases for J; bases not matched to a gene: 4. Looked up from germline, CDR1 is SGHRS and CDR2 is YFSETQ. The CDR3 runs 13 residues. The CDR3 protein is CASSLLAGESLFF. The CDR3, as DNA: TGCGCCAGCAGCTTACTAGCGGGAGAATCGCTGTTTTTT.

The chain recombines TRBV13 with TRBJ2-1, with D unresolved. Germline V lookup: CDR1 PRHDT, CDR2 FYEKMQ (reference sequence). Trimming took off 5 bases at V and 4 bases at J, with 21 bases between the two ends. The CDR3 length is 17 residues. DNA of the CDR3: TGTGCCAGCAGCGGGTCCTATGGTTCGGGCCCATACAATGAGCAGTTCTTC. It encodes CASSGSYGSGPYNEQFF.

The V gene is TRBV7-9, the J gene TRBJ2-5, with 7 bases matching TRBD2. With 8 bases clipped from V and 5 bases from J, the junction kept 8 bases outside the gene matches. The CDR3 sequence is 13 residues long. CDR1 and CDR2 from the germline V gene are SEHNR and FQNEAQ (reference sequence). CDR3: CASDLGGRETQYF. CDR3 nucleotides: TGTGCCAGCGACTTGGGAGGGCGGGAGACCCAGTACTTC.

V usage is TRBV28 and J usage is TRBJ2-2; no reliable D call. CDR1 is MDHEN, CDR2 SYDVKM, per germline. V lost 2 bases and J 5 bases, leaving 6 bases between the germline ends. The CDR3 extends over 13 amino acids. The CDR3 loop reads CASSLDGTGELFF. CDR3 DNA sequence: TGTGCCAGCAGTTTAGACGGAACCGGGGAGCTGTTTTTT.

The chain carries TRBV5-1 and TRBJ2-7; D may match TRBD1 or TRBD2 (6 bases each). V lost 4 bases to trimming and J lost 3 bases, with 20 bases between them. The length of the CDR3 is 16 residues. CDR1 and CDR2 (germline): SGHRS, YFSETQ. CDR3 region: CASSRLTGAANYEQYF. CDR3 in DNA: TGCGCCAGCAGCCGATTAACGGGGGCGGCTAACTACGAGCAGTACTTC. Full variable domain (missing parts from reference TRBV5-1 and TRBJ2-7): KAGVTQTPRYLIKTRGQQVTLSCSPISGHRSVSWYQQTPGQGLQFLFEYFSETQRNKGNFPGRFSGRQFSNSRSEMNVSTLELGDSALYLCASSRLTGAANYEQYFGPGTRLTVT.

This chain links TRBV5-6 with TRBJ2-3; D gene ambiguous. Trimming left V 2 bases short and J 0 bases short, with 10 bases between. The CDR3 has 15 residues. Germline CDR1 and CDR2: SGHDT and YYEEEE. This chain's CDR3 is CASSFWGWSTDTQYF. CDR3 bases: TGTGCCAGCAGCTTCTGGGGTTGGAGCACAGATACGCAGTATTTT.

The V call is TRBV5-1, the J call TRBJ2-7, with 9 bases matching TRBD2. V lost 0 bases, J lost 5 bases, and 6 bases stayed unmatched. Germline V gives CDR1 SGHRS, CDR2 YFSETQ. The CDR3 length is 15 residues. The CDR3 DNA follows: TGCGCCAGCAGCTTGGGAGCGGGGGGATGGGACGAGCAGTACTTC. Translated, it gives CASSLGAGGWDEQYF. The variable domain in full, with the rest retrieved from reference TRBV5-1 and TRBJ2-7, is KAGVTQTPRYLIKTRGQQVTLSCSPISGHRSVSWYQQTPGQGLQFLFEYFSETQRNKGNFPGRFSGRQFSNSRSEMNVSTLELGDSALYLCASSLGAGGWDEQYFGPGTRLTVT.

V gene TRBV6-4 combines with J gene TRBJ2-2; the D is unclear. The length of the CDR3 is 14 residues. V was shortened by 3 bases and J by 2 bases, with 7 bases between the two germline ends. Germline values: CDR1 MRHNA, CDR2 SNTAGT. Here the CDR3 DNA reads TGTGCCAGCAGTGAGGCTTATAACACCGGGGAGCTGTTTTTT. Its translation: CASSEAYNTGELFF.

V is TRBV5-5 and J is TRBJ2-7, with D unresolved. CDR1 SGHKS and CDR2 YYEKEE come from the germline V gene (reference sequence). V dropped 4 bases and J dropped 2 bases, with 19 bases sitting between them. This CDR3 has 16 amino acids. The CDR3: CASSVTPGGTTYEQYF. The CDR3 nucleotides are TGTGCCAGCAGCGTGACGCCCGGTGGCACTACCTACGAGCAGTACTTC.

As regards this clone: The junction shows a germline mismatch at one end, possibly a read error. The chain couples TRBV5-4 to TRBJ1-1; the match to TRBD1 covers 9 bases. The germline V gene encodes CDR1 SGHNT and CDR2 YYREEE (reference sequence). CDR3 length: 14 residues. In DNA form, the CDR3 reads TGCGCCAGCAGCCAAGACCATGGGACAGGGTCTGCTTTCTTT. Translated, it gives CASSQDHGTGSAFF.

The chain carries TRBV27 and TRBJ2-3; perhaps TRBD2 as D (6 bases). The CDR3 loop spans 13 amino acids. Trimming left V 7 bases short and J 4 bases short, with 12 bases between. Germline lookup yields CDR1 MNHEY and CDR2 SMNVEV (reference sequence). DNA of the CDR3: TGTGCCAGCAAGAGGAGGGGTTCAGATACGCAGTATTTT. It is translated as CASKRRGSDTQYF.